This TCR beta chain stems from a study of OX40 agonist ivuxolimab in advanced cancers. Overall study context: Under the entry rules, prior anti-PD-1, anti-PD-L1 or anti-CTLA-4 therapy was allowed, and 40% had some.

Data came from immunoSEQ multiplex PCR; TCRdb stores just in-frame clones and leaves some out. The data contain 9,500 to 15,000 clones, about 83% of them singletons. Germline V gene sequence: CDR1 LGHNA, CDR2 YSLEER. V was shortened by 5 bases and J by 5 bases, with 22 bases between the two germline ends. CDR3 length: 18 amino acids. This TCR came from an adult with an advanced solid tumor such as melanoma, head and neck, liver or kidney cancer. The input for sequencing was CD4+ or CD8+ T cells sorted from blood, taken in a trial of the OX40 agonist ivuxolimab. The chain joins TRBV4-3 to TRBJ2-6; D remains unclear. CDR3 in DNA: TGCGCCAGCAGCATAAGTCTAGGACGTCAAAGTCGGGCCAACGTCCTGACTTTC. Translating gives CASSISLGRQSRANVLTF.